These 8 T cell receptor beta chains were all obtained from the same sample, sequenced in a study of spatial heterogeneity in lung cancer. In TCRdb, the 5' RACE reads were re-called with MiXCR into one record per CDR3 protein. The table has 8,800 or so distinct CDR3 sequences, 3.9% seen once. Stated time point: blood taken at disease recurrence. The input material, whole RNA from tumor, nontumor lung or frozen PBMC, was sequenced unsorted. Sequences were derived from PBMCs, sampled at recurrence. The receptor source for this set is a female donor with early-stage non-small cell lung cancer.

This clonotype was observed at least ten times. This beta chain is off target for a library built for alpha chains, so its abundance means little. The chain's CDR3 is CASSPSGTAIKTQYF. CDR3 nucleotide sequence: TGTGCCAGCAGCCCCTCCGGGACGGCCATAAAGACCCAGTACTTC. The chain has TRBV9 and TRBJ2-5, with D perhaps matching TRBD1 or TRBD2 (5 bases each). This CDR3 contains 15 residues. CDR1 is SGDLS and CDR2 is YYNGEE in the germline V gene. Trimming stripped 4 bases from V and 6 bases from J, with 19 bases between.

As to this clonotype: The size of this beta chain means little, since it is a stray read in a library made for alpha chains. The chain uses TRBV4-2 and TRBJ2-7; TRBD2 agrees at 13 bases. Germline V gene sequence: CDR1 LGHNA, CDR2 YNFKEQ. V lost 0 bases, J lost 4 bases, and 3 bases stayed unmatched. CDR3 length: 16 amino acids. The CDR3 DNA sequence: TGTGCCAGCAGCCAAGATGCGGGACTAGCGGGGTACGAGCAGTACTTC. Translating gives CASSQDAGLAGYEQYF.

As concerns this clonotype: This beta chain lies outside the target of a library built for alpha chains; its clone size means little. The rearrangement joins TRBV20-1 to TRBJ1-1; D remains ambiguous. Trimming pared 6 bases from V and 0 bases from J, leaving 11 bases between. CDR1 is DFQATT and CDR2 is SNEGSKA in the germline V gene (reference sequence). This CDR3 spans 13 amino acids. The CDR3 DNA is TGCAGTGCCATCCCCGACGTGAACACTGAAGCTTTCTTT. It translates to CSAIPDVNTEAFF.

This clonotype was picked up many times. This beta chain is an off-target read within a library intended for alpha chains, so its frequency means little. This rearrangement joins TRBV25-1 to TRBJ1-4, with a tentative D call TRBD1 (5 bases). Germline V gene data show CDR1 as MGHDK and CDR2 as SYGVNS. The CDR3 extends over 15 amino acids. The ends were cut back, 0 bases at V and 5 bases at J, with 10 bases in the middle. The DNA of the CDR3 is TGTGCCAGCAGTGAATATGCGGGGGTAAATGAAAAACTGTTTTTT. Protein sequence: CASSEYAGVNEKLFF.

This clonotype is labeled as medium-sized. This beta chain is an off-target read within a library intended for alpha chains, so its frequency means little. The CDR3 DNA reads as TGTGCCAGCAGTTTTGTTGTAACAGGGGGCTACCAAGAGACCCAGTACTTC. Translating gives CASSFVVTGGYQETQYF. The chain combines TRBV27 with TRBJ2-5, with 9 bases matching TRBD1. J was trimmed by 0 bases and V by 3 bases; bases with no gene match: 8. The germline CDR1 and CDR2 sequences are MNHEY and SMNVEV (reference sequence). The CDR3 length is 17 residues.

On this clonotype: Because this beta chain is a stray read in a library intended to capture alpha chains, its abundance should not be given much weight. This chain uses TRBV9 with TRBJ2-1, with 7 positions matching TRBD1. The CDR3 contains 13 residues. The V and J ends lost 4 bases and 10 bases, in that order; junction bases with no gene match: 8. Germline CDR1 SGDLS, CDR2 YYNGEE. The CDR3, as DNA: TGTGCCAGCAGCTTCACGGGGACAGAAGAGCAGTTCTTC. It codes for CASSFTGTEEQFF.

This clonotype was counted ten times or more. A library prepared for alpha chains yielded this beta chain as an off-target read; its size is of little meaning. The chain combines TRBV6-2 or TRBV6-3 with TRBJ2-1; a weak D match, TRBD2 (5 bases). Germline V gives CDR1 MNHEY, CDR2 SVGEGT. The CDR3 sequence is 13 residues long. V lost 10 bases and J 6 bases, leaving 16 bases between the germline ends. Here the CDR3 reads CAISGIFINEQFF. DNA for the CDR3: TGTGCCATCTCCGGGATCTTCATCAATGAGCAGTTCTTC.

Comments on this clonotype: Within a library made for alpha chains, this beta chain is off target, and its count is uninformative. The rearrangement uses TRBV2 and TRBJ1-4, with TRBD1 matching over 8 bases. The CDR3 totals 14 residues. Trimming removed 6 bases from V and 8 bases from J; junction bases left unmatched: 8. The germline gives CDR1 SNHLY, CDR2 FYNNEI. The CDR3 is CASSGQGSEEKLFF. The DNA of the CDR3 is TGTGCCAGCAGCGGACAGGGAAGTGAGGAAAAACTGTTTTTT.